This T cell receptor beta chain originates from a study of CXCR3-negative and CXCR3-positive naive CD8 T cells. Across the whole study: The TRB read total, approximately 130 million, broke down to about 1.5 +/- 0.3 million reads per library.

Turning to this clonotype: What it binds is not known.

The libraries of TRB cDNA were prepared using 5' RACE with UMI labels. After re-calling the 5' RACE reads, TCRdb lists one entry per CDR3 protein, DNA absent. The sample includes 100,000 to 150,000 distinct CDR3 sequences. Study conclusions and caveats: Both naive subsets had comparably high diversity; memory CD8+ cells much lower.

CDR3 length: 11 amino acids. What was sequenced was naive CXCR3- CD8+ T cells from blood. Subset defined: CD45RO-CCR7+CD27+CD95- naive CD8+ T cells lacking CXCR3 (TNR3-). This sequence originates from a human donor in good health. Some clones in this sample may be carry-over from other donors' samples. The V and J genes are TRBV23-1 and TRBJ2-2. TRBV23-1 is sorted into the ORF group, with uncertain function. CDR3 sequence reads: CASRDRKELFF.